These 10 T cell receptor beta chains were sequenced from one sample in a study of blood T cells in healthy people across ages. A J-beta primer mix and a sample-barcoded 5' primer were used in a second PCR of roughly 6 to 12 cycles. TCRdb itself ran the 5' RACE reads through MiXCR, one entry per CDR3 protein. The profile shows roughly 1.6 million distinct CDR3 sequences, roughly 32% of them singletons. The material sequenced was blood. The receptors stem from a woman aged 25-40 years in good health.

This clonotype has only a few counts. V and J are TRBV9 and TRBJ2-5; maybe TRBD1 (5 bases). This CDR3 contains 16 residues. The ends were cut back, 0 bases at V and 5 bases at J, with 17 bases in the middle. Germline values: CDR1 SGDLS, CDR2 YYNGEE. The CDR3 region is CASSVGWAGRDETQYF. CDR3 sequence (DNA): TGTGCCAGCAGCGTAGGATGGGCAGGCAGGGATGAGACCCAGTACTTC. Looking up the rest from reference TRBV9 and TRBJ2-5 gives the full variable domain: DSGVTQTPKHLITATGQRVTLRCSPRSGDLSVYWYQQSLDQGLQFLIQYYNGEERAKGNILERFSAQQFPDLHSELNLSSLELGDSALYFCASSVGWAGRDETQYFGPGTRLLVL.

This clonotype occurred many times. The chain carries TRBV7-2 and TRBJ2-7, with D hard to call. V lost 5 bases and J lost 3, with 11 bases in between. Germline values: CDR1 SGHTA, CDR2 FQGNSA. This CDR3 is 13 amino acids long. The CDR3 bases are TGTGCCAGCAGCCAAACCGGAATCTACGAGCAGTACTTC. It specifies CASSQTGIYEQYF.

This sequence joins TRBV24-1 and TRBJ2-7; 7 nucleotides align to TRBD2. V lost 6 bases, J lost 6 bases, and 13 bases stayed unmatched. Germline assignment: CDR1 KGHDR and CDR2 SFDVKD. This CDR3 spans 15 amino acids. The CDR3, as DNA: TGTGCCACCAGTTCTCCGGGGGAGGGCCTCAGCGAGCAGTACTTC. It codes for CATSSPGEGLSEQYF.

This clonotype has only a few counts. The V gene is TRBV20-1, the J gene TRBJ2-5, with 7 bases lining up with TRBD1. The CDR3 has 14 residues. CDR1 and CDR2 from the germline V gene are DFQATT and SNEGSKA (reference sequence). V trimming: 3 bases; J trimming: 1 base; junction bases outside the gene matches: 5. The CDR3 DNA reads as TGCAGTGCTAGCGAGACAGGGCGCCAAGAGACCCAGTACTTC. It translates to CSASETGRQETQYF.

The chain couples TRBV20-1 to TRBJ2-5; D is undetermined. This CDR3 has 10 amino acids. Per germline, CDR1 DFQATT and CDR2 SNEGSKA (reference sequence). V was clipped by 6 bases and J by 12 bases, with 14 bases between them. CDR3 in amino acids: CSAGGAEKYF. DNA for the CDR3: TGCAGTGCGGGCGGTGCGGAGAAGTACTTC.

CDR3 amino acids: CASSSTEAYGYTF. DNA for the CDR3: TGCGCCAGCAGCTCGACGGAAGCCTATGGCTACACCTTC. The chain has TRBV5-1 and TRBJ1-2; no clear D. This CDR3 contains 13 residues. CDR1 and CDR2 from the germline V gene are SGHRS and YFSETQ. V lost 3 bases and J 4 bases, leaving 10 bases between the germline ends.

This clonotype turned up a few times. The V gene is TRBV4-1, the J gene TRBJ2-2; 10 bases line up with TRBD2. The germline V gene encodes CDR1 MGHRA and CDR2 YSYEKL. The CDR3 is 17 amino acids. V lost 4 bases, J lost 5 bases, and 10 bases stayed unmatched. The CDR3 sequence is CASSRSGAGGGTGELFF. In DNA, the CDR3 is TGCGCCAGCAGCCGAAGCGGAGCGGGAGGGGGTACCGGGGAGCTGTTTTTT.

This clonotype was counted at least ten times. The chain recombines TRBV11-2 with TRBJ2-2, with D unresolved. Germline CDR1 reads SGHAT; CDR2 reads FQNNGV. The CDR3 totals 14 residues. The ends were cut back, 5 bases at V and 0 bases at J, with 7 bases in the middle. The CDR3 region has the DNA TGTGCCAGCAGCGTGGACCCGAACACCGGGGAGCTGTTTTTT. Its translation is CASSVDPNTGELFF.

The V and J genes are TRBV20-1 and TRBJ1-1; D unresolved. Germline V gene sequence: CDR1 DFQATT, CDR2 SNEGSKA (reference sequence). This CDR3 comprises 15 residues. V was cut by 0 bases and J by 1 base, with 12 bases left in between. Here the CDR3 reads CSARDLEGSNTEAFF. Written as DNA, the CDR3 is TGCAGTGCTAGAGATCTCGAGGGATCGAACACTGAAGCTTTCTTT.

The chain recombines TRBV7-9 with TRBJ2-7, with 10 bases identical to TRBD1. This CDR3 has 17 residues. CDR1 is SEHNR and CDR2 is FQNEAQ in the germline V gene (reference sequence). The V gene end was trimmed by 5 bases and the J gene end by 3 bases; junction bases not matched to a gene: 13. In DNA, the CDR3 is TGTGCCAGCAGCGTGGTGAGACAGGGGGCCGTTGACTACGAGCAGTACTTC. Its protein product is CASSVVRQGAVDYEQYF.